This T cell receptor (beta chain) appears in the sequencing data of a study of T cells after posttransplantation cyclophosphamide. A word on this clone: Its target is unknown.

Germline values: CDR1 SGHRS, CDR2 YFSETQ. The CDR3 has 14 residues. The germline V and J ends were trimmed by 4 bases and 4 bases, with 14 bases remaining between them. General observations from the study: Donor-recipient repertoire similarity was low at 1-2 months, rising over year one.

Here immunoSEQ multiplex PCR was the method, and the copy in TCRdb shows in-frame clones only, minus some. The data contain tens of thousands of clones, 80% to 95% of them singletons. This chain links TRBV5-1 with TRBJ2-5, with D possibly being TRBD2 (5 bases). The sequence derives from a woman aged 25 to 39 in good health and a related stem cell transplant donor. Sample: PBMCs. CDR3 region: CASSQTTAGETQYF. CDR3 sequence (DNA): TGCGCCAGCAGCCAGACTACAGCTGGAGAGACCCAGTACTTC.